The 32 T cell receptor beta chains in this list originate from one sample, sequenced in a study of CD8 T cells in Susac syndrome. Roughly 0.45 to 1 ug RNA was reverse transcribed with random hexamers. One entry per CDR3 protein results from TCRdb running MiXCR on the immunoSEQ multiplex PCR reads. The table includes approximately 190,000 distinct CDR3 sequences, 85% to 95% detected once. Sequencing was carried out using CD8+ T cells from PBMCs. The receptors were gathered from a human donor with Susac syndrome.

The chain combines TRBV12-3 or TRBV12-4 with TRBJ2-3; D is uncertain. This CDR3 has 14 amino acids. V was shortened by 0 bases and J by 2 bases, with 6 bases between the two germline ends. The CDR3 here is CASSLATNTDTQYF. The CDR3 region has the DNA TGTGCCAGCAGTTTAGCCACAAACACAGATACGCAGTATTTT.

The gene calls are TRBV7-9 and TRBJ1-2, with D maybe TRBD1 (5 bases). V gave up 1 base and J gave up 1 base, with 10 bases separating them. The CDR3 is made up of 15 amino acids. Germline values: CDR1 SEHNR, CDR2 FQNEAQ (reference sequence). CDR3 in DNA: TGTGCCAGCAGCTTAGTGGGACGGCTTAACTATGGCTACACCTTC. It specifies CASSLVGRLNYGYTF.

A note on this clonotype: The junction departs from germline at one end; a sequencing error may be responsible. The chain employs TRBV7-2 and TRBJ1-5, with TRBD1 identical over 7 bases. The CDR3 runs 12 residues. CDR1 and CDR2 (germline): SGHTA, FQGNSA. The CDR3 protein is CAGSHRQGPQHF. The CDR3 DNA is TGTGCCGGCAGCCATCGACAGGGCCCCCAGCATTTT. Together with reference TRBV7-2 and TRBJ1-5, the CDR3 gives the full variable domain: GAGVSQSPSNKVTEKGKDVELRCDPISGHTALYWYRQSLGQGLEFLIYFQGNSAPDKSGLPSDRFSAERTGGSVSTLTIQRTQQEDSAVYLCAGSHRQGPQHFGDGTRLSIL.

The chain links TRBV7-9 to TRBJ1-1; D is ambiguous. Trimming stripped 0 bases from V and 2 bases from J, with 10 bases between. Germline V CDR1 and CDR2: SEHNR, FQNEAQ (reference sequence). The CDR3 covers 15 residues. CDR3 sequence: CASSLAGSGNTEAFF. CDR3 sequence (DNA): TGTGCCAGCAGCTTAGCAGGCTCCGGTAACACTGAAGCTTTCTTT.

This chain joins TRBV5-4 and TRBJ2-1; 7 bases are a match to TRBD1. There are 17 residues in the CDR3. CDR1 is SGHNT, CDR2 YYREEE, per germline (reference sequence). Trimming took 5 bases from V and 0 from J; bases not matched to a gene: 11. CDR3: CASRSGTVDSSYNEQFF. DNA for the CDR3: TGTGCCAGCAGGTCCGGGACAGTTGACAGCTCCTACAATGAGCAGTTCTTC.

The chain carries TRBV13 and TRBJ1-1; possibly TRBD1 for D (5 bases). Trimming took off 5 bases at V and 1 base at J, with 11 bases between the two ends. The CDR3 consists of 14 residues. The germline CDR1 and CDR2 sequences are PRHDT and FYEKMQ (reference sequence). The CDR3: CASSVDGANTEAFF. DNA for the CDR3: TGTGCCAGCAGCGTGGACGGGGCGAACACTGAAGCTTTCTTT.

The chain couples TRBV9 to TRBJ2-7; 7 nucleotides line up with TRBD1. The CDR3 is made up of 14 amino acids. Trimming at V came to 4 bases and at J to 7 bases, leaving 11 bases not matched to a gene. Germline assignment: CDR1 SGDLS and CDR2 YYNGEE. Written as DNA, the CDR3 is TGTGCCAGCAGCCTAACAGGGGTGGAATGGGAGCAGTACTTC. Translated, it gives CASSLTGVEWEQYF.

The chain links TRBV3-1 to TRBJ2-7; D is uncertain. Trimming took off 2 bases at V and 3 bases at J, with 5 bases between the two ends. Germline values: CDR1 LGHDT, CDR2 YNNKEL (reference sequence). This CDR3 is built from 12 residues. The CDR3 coding sequence is TGTGCCAGCAGCCAACAGGACTACGAGCAGTACTTC. It translates to CASSQQDYEQYF.

This chain joins TRBV9 and TRBJ2-7, with 9 bases that match TRBD1. The CDR3 totals 16 residues. Germline CDR1 is SGDLS and CDR2 is YYNGEE. V lost 0 bases to trimming and J lost 2 bases; unmatched junction nucleotides: 6. CDR3 bases: TGTGCCAGCAGCGTAGTCAGACAGGGGGATCCCTACGAGCAGTACTTC. This translates into CASSVVRQGDPYEQYF.

This chain joins TRBV2 and TRBJ2-1; no firm D call. This CDR3 spans 12 amino acids. Trimming cost V 4 bases and J 8 bases, with 9 bases left between them. From germline, CDR1 is SNHLY and CDR2 FYNNEI. The CDR3 loop is CASSVNFHEQFF. The CDR3 region has the DNA TGTGCCAGCAGTGTGAACTTCCATGAGCAGTTCTTC.

This rearrangement joins TRBV28 to TRBJ1-5, with a tentative D call TRBD1 (6 bases). The V end lost 1 base, the J end lost 3 bases, and 13 bases lay between the germline ends. CDR3 length equals 16 residues. Germline CDR1 is MDHEN and CDR2 is SYDVKM. The CDR3 DNA follows: TGTGCCAGCAGTTTATTAGTTGGACAGTACAATCAGCCCCAGCATTTT. Its translation is CASSLLVGQYNQPQHF.

The J gene is TRBJ2-3, the V gene TRBV20-1; TRBD2 agrees at 7 bases. CDR1 is DFQATT, CDR2 SNEGSKA, per germline (reference sequence). J gave up 2 bases and V 0 bases, and 8 bases lay outside the gene matches. The CDR3 has 16 residues. The CDR3 is CSARDAGRGITDTQYF. The DNA for the CDR3 is TGCAGTGCTAGAGACGCGGGGAGGGGTATCACAGATACGCAGTATTTT.

The chain couples TRBV4-1 to TRBJ2-2; 11 nucleotides line up with TRBD2. Trimming at V came to 0 bases and at J to 2 bases, leaving 8 bases not matched to a gene. CDR1 MGHRA and CDR2 YSYEKL come from the germline V gene. This CDR3 region has 19 residues. The DNA for the CDR3 is TGCGCCAGCAGCCAAGAACGGGCTAGCGGGGGGACCAACACCGGGGAGCTGTTTTTT. Protein sequence: CASSQERASGGTNTGELFF.

V and J are TRBV11-2 and TRBJ2-4; 9 bases are shared with TRBD1. Per the germline V gene, CDR1 is SGHAT and CDR2 is FQNNGV. Germline trimming cut 0 bases from V and 8 bases from J; bases unmatched to any gene: 5. The CDR3 consists of 15 residues. CDR3 DNA sequence: TGTGCCAGCAGCTTAGATTCGGGACAGGGAGACATTCAGTACTTC. Amino acid sequence: CASSLDSGQGDIQYF. The variable domain in full, completed from reference TRBV11-2 and TRBJ2-4, reads EAGVAQSPRYKIIEKRQSVAFWCNPISGHATLYWYQQILGQGPKLLIQFQNNGVVDDSQLPKDRFSAERLKGVDSTLKIQPAKLEDSAVYLCASSLDSGQGDIQYFGAGTRLSVL.

The chain combines TRBV5-6 with TRBJ1-1; D not resolved. The ends were cut back, 1 base at V and 4 bases at J, with 11 bases in the middle. The V gene's germline CDR1 is SGHDT and CDR2 YYEEEE. The CDR3 loop spans 14 amino acids. The CDR3 protein is CASSLLLGSTEAFF. DNA for the CDR3: TGTGCCAGCAGCTTGTTACTGGGGAGCACTGAAGCTTTCTTT.

This rearrangement joins TRBV9 to TRBJ1-1; D is unclear. CDR3 length equals 15 residues. Trimming removed 0 bases at V and 1 base at J, with 10 bases between. Germline lookup yields CDR1 SGDLS and CDR2 YYNGEE. Here the CDR3 reads CASSVGHGGNTEAFF. The CDR3 DNA follows: TGTGCCAGCAGCGTAGGCCACGGAGGGAACACTGAAGCTTTCTTT.

The chain couples TRBV12-5 to TRBJ1-2; 12 nucleotides agree with TRBD1. Germline V gene sequence: CDR1 LGHNT, CDR2 FRNRAP. This CDR3 has 16 residues. The junction had 7 bases not matched to a gene; V was cut back by 1 base and J by 7 bases. This CDR3 reads CASGLEEGTGGSGYTF. CDR3 coding DNA: TGTGCTAGTGGTTTGGAGGAAGGGACAGGGGGCTCTGGCTACACCTTC.

This chain joins TRBV5-4 and TRBJ2-7; no definite D call. The ends were cut back, 6 bases at V and 6 bases at J, with 10 bases in the middle. CDR1 and CDR2 from the germline V gene are SGHNT and YYREEE (reference sequence). CDR3 length equals 11 residues. CDR3 residues: CASTLGPEQYF. The CDR3 DNA follows: TGTGCCAGCACCCTGGGCCCCGAGCAGTACTTC. The complete variable domain, with remaining parts taken from reference TRBV5-4 and TRBJ2-7, reads ETGVTQSPTHLIKTRGQQVTLRCSSQSGHNTVSWYQQALGQGPQFIFQYYREEENGRGNFPPRFSGLQFPNYSSELNVNALELDDSALYLCASTLGPEQYFGPGTRLTVT.

This chain connects TRBV12-3 or TRBV12-4 to TRBJ2-3, with TRBD2 as a possible D gene (6 bases). The CDR3 length is 14 residues. Trimming removed 3 bases at V and 0 bases at J, with 7 bases between. The CDR3 bases are TGTGCCAGCAGTTTCCTAGCGAGCACAGATACGCAGTATTTT. It specifies CASSFLASTDTQYF.

The chain is built from TRBV3-1 and TRBJ2-1, with 10 bases fitting TRBD2. The J segment lost 8 bases and the V segment lost 1 base, leaving 5 bases of the junction unmatched. Germline values: CDR1 LGHDT, CDR2 YNNKEL (reference sequence). The CDR3 runs to 15 residues. CDR3 coding DNA: TGTGCCAGCAGCCAAGCTAGCGGGAGTTCCTATGAGCAGTTCTTC. Its protein product is CASSQASGSSYEQFF.

In this sample, this clonotype turned up a few times. The chain is built from TRBV29-1 and TRBJ2-7, with 9 bases that match TRBD1. Germline assignment: CDR1 SQVTM and CDR2 ANQGSEA. This CDR3 region has 13 residues. The V segment lost 7 bases and the J segment 6 bases; nucleotides outside the gene matches: 10. This CDR3 is CSAIQGAYGEQYF. DNA of the CDR3: TGCAGCGCTATACAGGGGGCGTACGGCGAGCAGTACTTC.

The V call is TRBV20-1, the J call TRBJ2-5, with 8 bases identical to TRBD2. Germline assignment: CDR1 DFQATT and CDR2 SNEGSKA (reference sequence). The CDR3 consists of 15 residues. The V segment lost 6 bases and the J segment 5 bases; nucleotides outside the gene matches: 14. CDR3 in amino acids: CSARPIGRAEETQYF. In nucleotides, the CDR3 is TGCAGTGCCCGGCCTATCGGGAGGGCCGAGGAGACCCAGTACTTC.

This clonotype was detected a few times. J is TRBJ1-5 and V is TRBV30; D call uncertain. The CDR3 runs to 13 residues. Germline CDR1 GTSNPN, CDR2 SVGIG (reference sequence). The V end lost 0 bases, the J end lost 0 bases, and 3 bases lay between the germline ends. Here the CDR3 DNA reads TGTGCCTGGAGTGTGGGTAGCAATCAGCCCCAGCATTTT. It codes for CAWSVGSNQPQHF.

The chain combines TRBV10-3 with TRBJ2-5, with D unresolved. The CDR3 sequence is 13 residues long. Germline V gene data show CDR1 as ENHRY and CDR2 as SYGVKD. The V gene lost 11 bases and the J gene lost 2 bases, with 15 bases spanning the gap. CDR3 in DNA: TGTGCCTCCGGTCGCGGCGTGCAAGAGACCCAGTACTTC. Translation gives CASGRGVQETQYF.

V and J are TRBV30 and TRBJ2-3, with 13 bases that match TRBD2. CDR3 length: 14 residues. Trimming took 3 bases from V and 5 from J; bases not matched to a gene: 2. Germline-derived CDR1 and CDR2 are GTSNPN and SVGIG (reference sequence). Here the CDR3 reads CAWRGLAGIDTQYF. The CDR3 DNA reads TGTGCCTGGAGGGGACTAGCGGGGATAGATACGCAGTATTTT.

The rearrangement joins TRBV6-1 to TRBJ2-6; D remains ambiguous. Germline V CDR1 and CDR2: MNHNS, SASEGT. Trimming stripped 8 bases from V and 13 bases from J, with 12 bases between. The CDR3 runs to 11 residues. The CDR3 sequence: CASSNQQVLTF. CDR3 coding DNA: TGTGCCAGCTCCAACCAACAGGTCCTGACTTTC.

This CDR3 is CASSARGAQKETQYF. The CDR3 bases are TGTGCCAGTAGTGCACGGGGGGCCCAGAAAGAGACCCAGTACTTC. The chain links TRBV19 to TRBJ2-5; D perhaps matches TRBD2 (7 bases). This CDR3 contains 15 residues. Trimming left V 5 bases short and J 3 bases short, with 16 bases between. Per the germline V gene, CDR1 is LNHDA and CDR2 is SQIVND (reference sequence).

The chain carries TRBV18 and TRBJ1-1; a weak D match, TRBD1 (6 bases). The germline V gene encodes CDR1 KGHSH and CDR2 LQKENI. There are 14 residues in the CDR3. V lost 2 bases and J 7 bases, leaving 14 bases between the germline ends. CDR3 sequence (DNA): TGTGCCAGCTCACCAGACAGGTTATTAAATGAAGCTTTCTTT. Its translation: CASSPDRLLNEAFF.

This clonotype occurred once. The genes are TRBV4-1 and TRBJ1-1; D not certain. The germline CDR1 and CDR2 sequences are MGHRA and YSYEKL. V lost 1 base and J lost 1, with 10 bases in between. CDR3 length: 15 residues. CDR3 residues: CASSQVLVGNTEAFF. In nucleotides, the CDR3 is TGCGCCAGCAGCCAAGTTCTCGTGGGGAACACTGAAGCTTTCTTT.

This sequence joins TRBV25-1 and TRBJ2-1, with 7 nucleotides matching TRBD1. This CDR3 is 18 amino acids long. Germline CDR1 is MGHDK and CDR2 is SYGVNS. V lost 3 bases to trimming and J lost 4 bases; unmatched junction nucleotides: 15. The CDR3 reads CASSDQSSQGSQYNEQFF. The CDR3 nucleotides are TGTGCCAGCAGTGATCAATCCTCACAGGGGAGTCAGTACAATGAGCAGTTCTTC. Using reference TRBV25-1 and TRBJ2-1 for the parts outside the CDR3, the full variable domain is EADIYQTPRYLVIGTGKKITLECSQTMGHDKMYWYQQDPGMELHLIHYSYGVNSTEKGDLSSESTVSRIRTEHFPLTLESARPSHTSQYLCASSDQSSQGSQYNEQFFGPGTRLTVL.

The CDR3 DNA sequence: TGTGCCAGCAGCTTAGCAGTAGCCAAAAACATTCAGTACTTC. It codes for CASSLAVAKNIQYF. The gene calls are TRBV7-8 and TRBJ2-4, with D uncertain. Trimming removed 0 bases from V and 0 bases from J, with 3 bases in between. CDR1 and CDR2 (germline): SGHVS, FQNEAQ. The CDR3 is 14 residues long.

V usage is TRBV16 and J usage is TRBJ1-3, with no clear D. CDR3 length: 14 amino acids. V was pared by 8 bases and J by 0 bases, with 11 bases between. CDR1 and CDR2 from the germline V gene are KGHSY and FQNENV. Written as DNA, the CDR3 is TGTGCCAGCGGACCAGCGAGCTCTGGAAACACCATATATTTT. As protein: CASGPASSGNTIYF.